The T cell receptor beta chain under discussion was sequenced for a study of early T cells in non-severe SARS-CoV-2 infection. Across the whole study: Sequenced bulk RNA came from whole blood that was unsorted, and chains were unpaired.

Points on this clonotype: The antigen is not known.

Study-level results: VDJdb matching favored anti-spike CD8 responses, missing private and CD4 specificities.

Trimming shortened V by 3 bases and J by 5 bases, and 7 bases separated the two germline ends. This CDR3 has 13 residues. Germline V lookup: CDR1 MNHEY, CDR2 SMNVEV (reference sequence). As part of library construction, unique molecular identifiers were attached to individual cDNA molecules. MiXCR, run by TCRdb on the 5' RACE reads, gives a single entry per CDR3 protein. The data hold roughly 41,000 distinct CDR3 sequences, with over 4% observed a single time. Sample: whole blood. This rearrangement joins TRBV27 to TRBJ2-2; D gene unclear. This receptor was identified in an adult who was a healthcare worker with PCR-confirmed SARS-CoV-2 infection or an uninfected control (not recorded which). The CDR3 DNA reads TGTGCCAGCAGTTTTGTGGAAACCGGGGAGCTGTTTTTT. Its protein is CASSFVETGELFF.